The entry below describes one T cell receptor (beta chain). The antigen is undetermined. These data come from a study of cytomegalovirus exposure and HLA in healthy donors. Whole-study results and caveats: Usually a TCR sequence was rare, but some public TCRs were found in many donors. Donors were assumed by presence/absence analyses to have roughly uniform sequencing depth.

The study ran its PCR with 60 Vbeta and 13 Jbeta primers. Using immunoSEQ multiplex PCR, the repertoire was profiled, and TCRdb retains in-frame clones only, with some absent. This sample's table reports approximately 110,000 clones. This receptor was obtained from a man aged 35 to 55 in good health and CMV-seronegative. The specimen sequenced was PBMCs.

Written as DNA, the CDR3 is TGTGCCAGCAGTTTAGTTAGCGGGAGGTACGAGCAGTACTTC. It encodes CASSLVSGRYEQYF. The chain carries TRBV27 and TRBJ2-7; 10 bases fit TRBD2. The CDR3 extends over 14 amino acids. Germline CDR1 and CDR2: MNHEY and SMNVEV (reference sequence). The V and J ends lost 2 bases and 4 bases, in that order; junction bases with no gene match: 2.